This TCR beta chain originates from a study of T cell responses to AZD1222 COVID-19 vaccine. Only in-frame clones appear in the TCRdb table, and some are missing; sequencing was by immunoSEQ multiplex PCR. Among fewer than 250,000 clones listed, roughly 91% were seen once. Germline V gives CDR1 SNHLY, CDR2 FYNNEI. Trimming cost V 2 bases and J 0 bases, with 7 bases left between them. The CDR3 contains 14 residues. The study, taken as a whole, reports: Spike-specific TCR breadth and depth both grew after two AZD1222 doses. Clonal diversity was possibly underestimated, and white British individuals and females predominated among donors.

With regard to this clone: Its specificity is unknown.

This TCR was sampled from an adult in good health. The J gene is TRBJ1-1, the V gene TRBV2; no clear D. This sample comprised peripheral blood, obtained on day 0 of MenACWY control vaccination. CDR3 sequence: CASSEIAVNTEAFF. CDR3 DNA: TGTGCCAGCAGTGAAATAGCTGTGAACACTGAAGCTTTCTTT.